This is a list of T cell receptor beta chains from one sample in a study of PD-1 blockade in classical Hodgkin lymphoma. Here immunoSEQ multiplex PCR was the method, and the copy in TCRdb shows in-frame clones only, minus some. The table includes over 20,000 clones, over 65% detected once. This specimen was peripheral blood mononuclear cells (PBMCs), taken before the second cycle of nivolumab. Every receptor here comes from a human donor with classical Hodgkin lymphoma. The CDR3 runs from the conserved cysteine through the conserved F or W. The order of the fields is D gene, J gene, CDR3 length, clone size, V gene, CDR3 protein, CDR3 DNA. The D gene is left open where the match is weak. Expanded clones are given a class, and other clones once, few, many or no size at all.

D gene: TRBD2; J gene: TRBJ2-1; CDR3 length: 18; clone size: -; V gene: TRBV5-1; CDR3 protein: CASSLLPRTSGRYNEQFF; CDR3 DNA: TGCGCCAGCAGCTTGCTTCCTAGGACTAGCGGTCGCTACAATGAGCAGTTCTTC
D gene: -; J gene: TRBJ1-5; CDR3 length: 15; clone size: few; V gene: TRBV13; CDR3 protein: CASSLVGVSNQPQHF; CDR3 DNA: TGTGCCAGCAGCTTAGTTGGAGTTAGCAATCAGCCCCAGCATTTT
D gene: -; J gene: TRBJ1-2; CDR3 length: 18; clone size: -; V gene: TRBV5-4; CDR3 protein: CASSEYKGELHGDYGYTF; CDR3 DNA: TGTGCCAGCAGCGAATACAAAGGAGAATTACATGGCGACTATGGCTACACCTTC
D gene: -; J gene: TRBJ2-5; CDR3 length: 16; clone size: -; V gene: TRBV28; CDR3 protein: CASTLHFHRPVKTQYF; CDR3 DNA: TGTGCCAGCACCCTACATTTTCACAGGCCTGTTAAGACCCAGTACTTC
D gene: -; J gene: TRBJ1-3; CDR3 length: 15; clone size: -; V gene: TRBV28; CDR3 protein: CASSYKRFSGNTIYF; CDR3 DNA: TGTGCCAGCAGCTATAAACGTTTCTCTGGAAACACCATATATTTT
D gene: -; J gene: TRBJ1-1; CDR3 length: 16; clone size: -; V gene: TRBV7-9; CDR3 protein: CASSLALSAPEPEAFF; CDR3 DNA: TGTGCCAGCAGCTTAGCACTTTCGGCCCCAGAACCTGAAGCTTTCTTT
D gene: TRBD1; J gene: TRBJ1-2; CDR3 length: 14; clone size: -; V gene: TRBV5-1; CDR3 protein: CASRSTGFGYGYTF; CDR3 DNA: TGCGCCAGCAGGTCGACAGGGTTCGGCTATGGCTACACCTTC
D gene: -; J gene: TRBJ2-3; CDR3 length: 14; clone size: -; V gene: TRBV10-1; CDR3 protein: CASSDAWGTDTQYF; CDR3 DNA: TGCGCCAGCAGTGACGCCTGGGGAACAGATACGCAGTATTTT
D gene: -; J gene: TRBJ2-5; CDR3 length: 16; clone size: once; V gene: TRBV2; CDR3 protein: CASSALGTSIQETQYF; CDR3 DNA: TGTGCCAGCAGTGCGCTCGGGACATCCATCCAAGAGACCCAGTACTTC
D gene: -; J gene: TRBJ2-7; CDR3 length: 14; clone size: -; V gene: TRBV7-9; CDR3 protein: CASSREQGSYEQYF; CDR3 DNA: TGTGCCAGCAGTAGAGAACAGGGCTCCTACGAGCAGTACTTC
D gene: -; J gene: TRBJ2-7; CDR3 length: 14; clone size: -; V gene: TRBV19; CDR3 protein: CASSKGLSTSEQYF; CDR3 DNA: TGTGCCAGTAGCAAGGGGCTTTCCACGTCCGAGCAGTACTTC
D gene: -; J gene: TRBJ2-5; CDR3 length: 12; clone size: -; V gene: TRBV10-3; CDR3 protein: CAIRGDGETQYF; CDR3 DNA: TGTGCCATCAGGGGGGATGGAGAGACCCAGTACTTC
D gene: -; J gene: TRBJ2-2; CDR3 length: 14; clone size: -; V gene: TRBV15; CDR3 protein: CATSRLAATGELFF; CDR3 DNA: TGTGCCACCAGCAGACTAGCTGCTACCGGGGAGCTGTTTTTT
D gene: -; J gene: TRBJ2-1; CDR3 length: 14; clone size: -; V gene: TRBV13; CDR3 protein: CASSPRMGSNEQFF; CDR3 DNA: TGTGCCAGCAGTCCAAGGATGGGCAGCAATGAGCAGTTCTTC
D gene: TRBD1; J gene: TRBJ2-5; CDR3 length: 16; clone size: -; V gene: TRBV19; CDR3 protein: CASSIGTGGMSETQYF; CDR3 DNA: TGTGCCAGTAGTATAGGGACAGGGGGCATGTCGGAGACCCAGTACTTC
D gene: -; J gene: TRBJ1-3; CDR3 length: 15; clone size: -; V gene: TRBV5-1; CDR3 protein: CASSLTHSSGNTIYF; CDR3 DNA: TGCGCCAGCAGCTTGACTCACAGCTCTGGAAACACCATATATTTT
D gene: -; J gene: TRBJ2-1; CDR3 length: 14; clone size: -; V gene: TRBV10-3; CDR3 protein: CAISLMGDVNEQFF; CDR3 DNA: TGTGCCATCAGTCTGATGGGGGATGTGAATGAGCAGTTCTTC
D gene: TRBD2; J gene: TRBJ2-3; CDR3 length: 14; clone size: once; V gene: TRBV5-1; CDR3 protein: CASRLAGYTDTQYF; CDR3 DNA: TGCGCCAGCAGGTTAGCGGGATACACAGATACGCAGTATTTT
D gene: TRBD2; J gene: TRBJ2-1; CDR3 length: 17; clone size: -; V gene: TRBV5-6; CDR3 protein: CASSWTSGGSSYNEQFF; CDR3 DNA: TGTGCCAGCAGCTGGACTAGCGGGGGAAGCTCCTACAATGAGCAGTTCTTC
D gene: -; J gene: TRBJ1-1; CDR3 length: 15; clone size: few; V gene: TRBV6-5; CDR3 protein: CASSYLSRVGTEAFF; CDR3 DNA: TGTGCCAGCAGTTACCTATCTAGGGTTGGAACTGAAGCTTTCTTT
D gene: TRBD2; J gene: TRBJ2-5; CDR3 length: 17; clone size: -; V gene: TRBV9; CDR3 protein: CASSGGSGRLLQETQYF; CDR3 DNA: TGTGCCAGCAGTGGAGGTAGCGGGAGGCTCCTCCAAGAGACCCAGTACTTC
D gene: TRBD1; J gene: TRBJ1-2; CDR3 length: 15; clone size: -; V gene: TRBV19; CDR3 protein: CASSGLTGGNYGYTF; CDR3 DNA: TGTGCCAGTAGTGGACTGACAGGGGGAAACTATGGCTACACCTTC
D gene: TRBD1; J gene: TRBJ1-1; CDR3 length: 17; clone size: -; V gene: TRBV15; CDR3 protein: CATSRVQGAFMNTEAFF; CDR3 DNA: TGTGCCACCAGCAGAGTCCAGGGGGCGTTCATGAACACTGAAGCTTTCTTT
D gene: TRBD2; J gene: TRBJ2-7; CDR3 length: 12; clone size: -; V gene: TRBV6-5; CDR3 protein: CASSSVGGEQYF; CDR3 DNA: TGTGCCAGCAGCTCCGTGGGGGGGGAGCAGTACTTC
D gene: -; J gene: TRBJ2-5; CDR3 length: 13; clone size: few; V gene: TRBV28; CDR3 protein: CASSFHQGETQYF; CDR3 DNA: TGTGCCAGCAGTTTTCATCAGGGGGAGACCCAGTACTTC
D gene: TRBD2; J gene: TRBJ2-3; CDR3 length: 15; clone size: -; V gene: TRBV5-1; CDR3 protein: CASSILAGGPDTQYF; CDR3 DNA: TGCGCCAGCAGCATACTAGCGGGAGGGCCCGATACGCAGTATTTT
D gene: -; J gene: TRBJ2-1; CDR3 length: 13; clone size: -; V gene: TRBV6-1; CDR3 protein: CASSEAYGYEQFF; CDR3 DNA: TGTGCCAGCAGTGAAGCCTACGGTTATGAGCAGTTCTTC
D gene: -; J gene: TRBJ1-1; CDR3 length: 15; clone size: few; V gene: TRBV11-2; CDR3 protein: CASSLLGNLNTEAFF; CDR3 DNA: TGTGCCAGCAGCTTATTAGGTAATCTGAACACTGAAGCTTTCTTT
D gene: -; J gene: TRBJ1-2; CDR3 length: 14; clone size: -; V gene: TRBV19; CDR3 protein: CASSIGTAIYGYTF; CDR3 DNA: TGTGCCAGTAGTATAGGTACAGCTATCTATGGCTACACCTTC
D gene: TRBD1; J gene: TRBJ1-4; CDR3 length: 15; clone size: -; V gene: TRBV2; CDR3 protein: CASHRADRSNGRLFF; CDR3 DNA: TGTGCCAGCCACCGAGCGGACAGGTCTAATGGTAGACTGTTTTTT
D gene: -; J gene: TRBJ2-4; CDR3 length: 20; clone size: -; V gene: TRBV4-1; CDR3 protein: CASSPKSRDLPRKTPNIQYF; CDR3 DNA: TGCGCCAGCAGCCCGAAGTCCCGGGACTTGCCCAGAAAGACACCAAACATTCAGTACTTC
D gene: -; J gene: TRBJ2-7; CDR3 length: 12; clone size: few; V gene: TRBV2; CDR3 protein: CASSESGYEQYF; CDR3 DNA: TGTGCCAGCAGTGAGTCAGGCTACGAGCAGTACTTC
D gene: -; J gene: TRBJ2-2; CDR3 length: 21; clone size: few; V gene: TRBV27; CDR3 protein: CASSPRAPFVGVPPNTGELFF; CDR3 DNA: TGTGCCAGCAGCCCCAGGGCCCCCTTTGTGGGAGTGCCCCCGAACACCGGGGAGCTGTTTTTT
D gene: TRBD1; J gene: TRBJ1-1; CDR3 length: 15; clone size: -; V gene: TRBV27; CDR3 protein: CASRERTGATTEAFF; CDR3 DNA: TGTGCCAGCAGGGAAAGGACAGGGGCAACCACTGAAGCTTTCTTT
D gene: -; J gene: TRBJ2-7; CDR3 length: 14; clone size: -; V gene: TRBV13; CDR3 protein: CASSLEGQTYEQYF; CDR3 DNA: TGTGCCAGCAGCTTAGAAGGACAAACCTACGAGCAGTACTTC